The 29 T cell receptor beta chains listed next were all sequenced from one sample in a study of CD4 T cells in relation to SARS-CoV-2 and coronaviruses (dated by TCRdb to the early 2020s). Libraries were constructed by the immunoSEQ multiplex PCR assay. TCRdb retrieved this table from immuneACCESS and kept in-frame rearrangements only. Not all clones are present; in checked studies, unresolved V genes account for under half, and no reason is known for the remainder. This sample has about 17,000 clones in its table, and about 81% of those were observed once. Together, the top ten hold around 31% of the sample. CD4+ T cells from unexposed donors were collected before the COVID-19 pandemic (2011-2018). After around 11 days of culture, CD4+ T cells were isolated with the EasySep CD4+ T cell isolation kit. These receptors lack a known antigen. Sequenced: CD4+ T cells from PBMCs, cultured in vitro. These receptors all come from a human donor in good health.

The chain has TRBV10-3 and TRBJ2-1; D ambiguous. From germline, CDR1 is ENHRY and CDR2 SYGVKD. The V end lost 2 bases, the J end lost 6 bases, and 8 bases lay between the germline ends. This CDR3 is built from 13 residues. The CDR3: CAISEPRSNEQFF. The DNA of the CDR3 is TGTGCCATCAGTGAGCCCCGGAGCAATGAGCAGTTCTTC.

This CDR3 is CASSLETSGVYNEQFF. As DNA, the CDR3 is TGCGCCAGCAGCTTGGAGACTAGCGGGGTTTACAATGAGCAGTTCTTC. The chain employs TRBV5-1 and TRBJ2-1; 11 positions match TRBD2. The CDR3 totals 16 residues. The V gene end was trimmed by 0 bases and the J gene end by 4 bases; junction bases not matched to a gene: 3. The germline V gene encodes CDR1 SGHRS and CDR2 YFSETQ.

Comments on this clone: Germline and junction disagree at one end, which may indicate a read error. The gene calls are TRBV7-8 and TRBJ1-3; possible D gene TRBD1, 6 bases. The germline V gene has CDR1 SGHVS and CDR2 FQNEAQ. This CDR3 spans 15 amino acids. The CDR3 coding sequence is TGTGCCAGCAGTTTAGACAGGTCGAGAGGACACACCATATATTTT. Amino acid sequence: CASSLDRSRGHTIYF.

Only one count was recorded for this clone. J is TRBJ1-1 and V is TRBV18; D is unclear. The V gene's germline CDR1 is KGHSH and CDR2 LQKENI. The CDR3 covers 15 residues. V was pared by 2 bases and J by 0 bases, with 10 bases between. The CDR3 DNA is TGTGCCAGCTCACCAGCAGTCACCCTGAACACTGAAGCTTTCTTT. Translating it yields CASSPAVTLNTEAFF.

The V gene is TRBV7-9, the J gene TRBJ2-3; tentative D call: TRBD1 (6 bases). The CDR3 length is 14 residues. In germline, CDR1 is SEHNR, CDR2 FQNEAQ (reference sequence). Trimming shortened V by 3 bases and J by 2 bases, and 9 bases separated the two germline ends. The CDR3: CASSFDRSTDTQYF. DNA of the CDR3: TGTGCCAGCAGCTTTGACAGGTCCACAGATACGCAGTATTTT. Combining the CDR3 with reference TRBV7-9 and TRBJ2-3 gives the whole variable domain DTGVSQNPRHKITKRGQNVTFRCDPISEHNRLYWYRQTLGQGPEFLTYFQNEAQLEKSRLLSDRFSAERPKGSFSTLEIQRTEQGDSAMYLCASSFDRSTDTQYFGPGTRLTVL.

The rearrangement joins TRBV5-5 to TRBJ2-4; no reliable D call. This CDR3 spans 16 amino acids. The germline gives CDR1 SGHKS, CDR2 YYEKEE (reference sequence). V shed 2 bases and J shed 2 bases, with 14 bases lying between them. This CDR3 reads CASSFSGLRSKNIQYF. The CDR3 bases are TGTGCCAGCAGCTTCAGTGGTCTCCGGTCCAAAAACATTCAGTACTTC.

Written as DNA, the CDR3 is TGTGCCAGCAGTGACCCAACGGGACAGGGGACCTACACCTTC. Translation: CASSDPTGQGTYTF. The rearrangement uses TRBV25-1 and TRBJ1-2; 10 nucleotides agree with TRBD1. The CDR3 runs to 14 residues. Germline V gives CDR1 MGHDK, CDR2 SYGVNS. Germline trimming cut 3 bases from V and 10 bases from J; bases unmatched to any gene: 8.

This clone has only one observation. The chain carries TRBV6-5 and TRBJ2-3; 9 nucleotides align to TRBD2. Germline assignment: CDR1 MNHEY and CDR2 SVGAGI. J gave up 8 bases and V 2 bases, and 2 bases lay outside the gene matches. The CDR3 is made up of 13 amino acids. CDR3 sequence: CASSYAAGGTQYF. The CDR3 DNA reads TGTGCCAGCAGTTACGCAGCGGGGGGTACGCAGTATTTT.

The chain couples TRBV2 to TRBJ2-7, with 12 bases aligning to TRBD2. J gave up 4 bases and V 8 bases, and 9 bases lay outside the gene matches. Germline loops: CDR1 SNHLY, CDR2 FYNNEI. This CDR3 contains 15 residues. The CDR3, as DNA: TGTGCCAGCGTCGTGACTAGCGGGAGCAATTACGAGCAGTACTTC. Residues: CASVVTSGSNYEQYF.

The genes are TRBV6-2 or TRBV6-3 and TRBJ2-7; TRBD1 might be the D (6 bases). CDR3 length equals 15 residues. CDR1 and CDR2 (germline): MNHEY, SVGEGT. V lost 4 bases and J 5 bases, leaving 18 bases between the germline ends. The chain's CDR3 is CASSSTRVPGDEQYF. In nucleotides, the CDR3 is TGTGCCAGCAGTTCAACGAGGGTCCCAGGGGACGAGCAGTACTTC.

The chain links TRBV7-3 to TRBJ2-5, with D possibly matching TRBD2 (6 bases). Germline loops: CDR1 SGHTA, CDR2 FQGTGA. Trimming cost V 1 base and J 2 bases, with 11 bases left between them. The CDR3 consists of 15 residues. The CDR3 region is CASSLSPGRQETQYF. For the CDR3, the DNA is TGTGCCAGCAGCTTAAGCCCAGGGAGGCAAGAGACCCAGTACTTC.

The rearrangement uses TRBV9 and TRBJ1-2; 7 bases align to TRBD1. The V gene end was trimmed by 1 base and the J gene end by 2 bases; junction bases not matched to a gene: 2. Germline V gives CDR1 SGDLS, CDR2 YYNGEE. CDR3 length equals 14 residues. DNA for the CDR3: TGTGCCAGCAGCGTACAGGGACAGAACTATGGCTACACCTTC. Translated, it gives CASSVQGQNYGYTF. Looking up the rest from reference TRBV9 and TRBJ1-2 gives the full variable domain: DSGVTQTPKHLITATGQRVTLRCSPRSGDLSVYWYQQSLDQGLQFLIQYYNGEERAKGNILERFSAQQFPDLHSELNLSSLELGDSALYFCASSVQGQNYGYTFGSGTRLTVV.

The CDR3 DNA sequence: TGTGCCAGTGGAGAAGATACGCAGTATTTT. Its translation is CASGEDTQYF. J is TRBJ2-3 and V is TRBV19, with D unclear. This CDR3 comprises 10 residues. V was shortened by 8 bases and J by 5 bases, with 5 bases between the two germline ends. Germline assignment: CDR1 LNHDA and CDR2 SQIVND (reference sequence).

The J gene is TRBJ2-5, the V gene TRBV5-3; D gene uncertain. TRBV5-3 is designated an ORF whose function remains uncertain. Trimming pared 7 bases from V and 4 bases from J, leaving 5 bases between. The CDR3 spans 10 residues. CDR3 DNA: TGTGCCAGAGGTCTAGAGACCCAGTACTTC. It encodes CARGLETQYF.

This clone was counted once. The chain links TRBV30 to TRBJ2-1, with TRBD2 matching over 8 bases. The CDR3 spans 13 residues. In germline, CDR1 is GTSNPN, CDR2 SVGIG (reference sequence). Germline trimming cut 0 bases from V and 7 bases from J; bases unmatched to any gene: 2. As DNA, the CDR3 is TGTGCCTGGAGTGTTGCGGGAGGAAATGAGCAGTTCTTC. It specifies CAWSVAGGNEQFF.

Of note for this clone: Germline and junction disagree at one end, which may indicate a read error. This sequence joins TRBV10-3 and TRBJ2-3; D is possibly TRBD2 (6 bases). Germline CDR1 reads ENHRY; CDR2 reads SYGVKD. This CDR3 is built from 14 residues. Written as DNA, the CDR3 is TGTGCCATCCGGGACTCCAGAGGCACAGATGCGCAGTATTTT. This translates into CAIRDSRGTDAQYF.

The chain uses TRBV25-1 and TRBJ2-2, with TRBD2 identical over 8 bases. From germline, CDR1 is MGHDK and CDR2 SYGVNS. This CDR3 is built from 18 residues. The V gene end was trimmed by 2 bases and the J gene end by 1 base; junction bases not matched to a gene: 9. DNA for the CDR3: TGTGCCAGCAGTGAAGGGGTTTTTAGCGGGGTGAACACCGGGGAGCTGTTTTTT. Protein: CASSEGVFSGVNTGELFF.

The chain carries TRBV30 and TRBJ1-3; a possible D gene is TRBD1 (5 bases). The CDR3 is 12 amino acids. From germline, CDR1 is GTSNPN and CDR2 SVGIG (reference sequence). V gave up 5 bases and J gave up 0 bases, with 5 bases separating them. CDR3 in amino acids: CAWGTSGNTIYF. CDR3 coding DNA: TGTGCCTGGGGGACCTCTGGAAACACCATATATTTT.

The rearrangement joins TRBV7-2 to TRBJ1-2; 9 bases are a match to TRBD1. V gave up 5 bases and J gave up 8 bases; unmatched junction bases: 6. The CDR3 contains 13 residues. Germline-derived CDR1 and CDR2 are SGHTA and FQGNSA. CDR3 in DNA: TGTGCCAGCAGCGAGGGGACAGGGCGAGGCTACACCTTC. Its translation is CASSEGTGRGYTF.

The chain combines TRBV4-1 with TRBJ2-1, with TRBD2 matching over 12 bases. The CDR3 consists of 17 residues. The germline V gene has CDR1 MGHRA and CDR2 YSYEKL. J lost 3 bases, V lost 3 bases, and 6 bases had no gene match. The CDR3 sequence is CASSHQTSGRFYNEQFF. The DNA for the CDR3 is TGCGCCAGCAGCCACCAAACTAGCGGGAGGTTCTACAATGAGCAGTTCTTC.

The chain couples TRBV19 to TRBJ2-3; 13 bases fit TRBD2. CDR3 length: 16 residues. From germline, CDR1 is LNHDA and CDR2 SQIVND (reference sequence). The trim removed 4 bases at V and 7 bases at J, leaving 8 bases unmatched. The CDR3 sequence: CASSKTGTSGKNTQYF. CDR3 coding DNA: TGTGCCAGTAGTAAGACCGGGACTAGCGGGAAGAATACGCAGTATTTT.

The V call is TRBV3-1 (or the pseudogene TRBV3-2), the J call TRBJ1-5; D ambiguous. The CDR3 contains 13 residues. Trimming took 1 base from V and 7 from J, leaving 8 bases between them. Germline V CDR1 and CDR2: LGHDT, YNNKEL (reference sequence). The CDR3 sequence: CASSQGARQPQHF. DNA of the CDR3: TGTGCCAGCAGCCAAGGAGCACGGCAGCCCCAGCATTTT.

This chain joins TRBV28 and TRBJ2-4, with 7 bases lining up with TRBD2. V was pared by 5 bases and J by 1 base, with 11 bases of the junction left unmatched. Germline CDR1 MDHEN, CDR2 SYDVKM. The CDR3 has 17 residues. Here the CDR3 reads CASSPISGGEAKNIQYF. The CDR3 bases are TGTGCCAGCAGTCCGATCTCTGGGGGGGAGGCCAAAAACATTCAGTACTTC. The whole variable domain, filled in from reference TRBV28 and TRBJ2-4, reads DVKVTQSSRYLVKRTGEKVFLECVQDMDHENMFWYRQDPGLGLRLIYFSYDVKMKEKGDIPEGYSVSREKKERFSLILESASTNQTSMYLCASSPISGGEAKNIQYFGAGTRLSVL.

This chain connects TRBV7-2 to TRBJ1-2, with D tentatively TRBD1 (5 bases). The CDR3 sequence is 15 residues long. With 2 bases removed from V and 8 bases from J, the gap between germline ends came to 18 bases. The germline V gene has CDR1 SGHTA and CDR2 FQGNSA. CDR3 nucleotide sequence: TGTGCCAGCAGCTTAAAAGTCCGGGACGACCAGGGCTACACCTTC. Translated: CASSLKVRDDQGYTF.

This clone was seen a few times. This chain joins TRBV6-1 and TRBJ2-2, with 11 bases aligning to TRBD2. The germline gives CDR1 MNHNS, CDR2 SASEGT. J was trimmed by 4 bases and V by 0 bases; bases with no gene match: 4. There are 17 residues in the CDR3. The CDR3: CASSEATSGTGTGELFF. The CDR3 DNA follows: TGTGCCAGCAGTGAAGCGACTAGCGGGACCGGCACCGGGGAGCTGTTTTTT.

This clone has a handful of counts. This chain links TRBV3-1 (or the pseudogene TRBV3-2) with TRBJ2-5, with D unclear. The CDR3 has 12 amino acids. The germline gives CDR1 LGHDT, CDR2 YNNKEL (reference sequence). The V gene lost 9 bases and the J gene lost 6 bases, with 14 bases spanning the gap. The CDR3 reads CARSNFRKTQYF. The CDR3 DNA reads as TGTGCCAGGTCGAACTTTCGTAAGACCCAGTACTTC.

This clone was picked up one time. J is TRBJ2-2 and V is TRBV7-9; perhaps TRBD2 as D (5 bases). This CDR3 is built from 16 residues. CDR1 and CDR2 (germline): SEHNR, FQNEAQ (reference sequence). V dropped 5 bases and J dropped 0 bases, with 13 bases sitting between them. The DNA for the CDR3 is TGTGCCAGCAGCACCCCTAGCCTTTCGAACACCGGGGAGCTGTTTTTT. Its protein is CASSTPSLSNTGELFF.

This rearrangement joins TRBV28 to TRBJ2-7; D is perhaps TRBD1 (6 bases). Trimming cost V 4 bases and J 4 bases, with 11 bases left between them. CDR1 and CDR2 (germline): MDHEN, SYDVKM. The CDR3 sequence is 13 residues long. CDR3 region: CASSSGQRYEQYF. Written as DNA, the CDR3 is TGTGCCAGCAGTTCGGGACAAAGATACGAGCAGTACTTC.

This chain links TRBV2 with TRBJ1-2, with TRBD1 matching over 11 bases. The CDR3 runs to 14 residues. Germline V gives CDR1 SNHLY, CDR2 FYNNEI. With V trimmed by 5 bases and J by 9 bases, 8 bases remained unmatched. CDR3 sequence: CASSQEGQGASYTF. The CDR3 coding sequence is TGTGCCAGCAGTCAAGAAGGACAGGGGGCGAGCTACACCTTC.